The 5 T cell receptor beta chains in this list originate from one sample, sequenced in a study of vaccination and CD4 T cells after COVID-19. Their antigens are not known. Treatment denoted: approximately 9-day PBMC culture with coronavirus spike peptide pools or control peptides (ViraFEST assay). CD4+ T cells that had been cultured provided DNA sequenced with the Oncomine TCR Beta short-read assay. TCRdb re-derived calls from the PCR reads in MiXCR, one entry per CDR3 protein. The table lists some 14,000 distinct CDR3 sequences, 20% to 25% of them singletons. This specimen was CD4+ T cells from blood, cultured in vitro, taken after SARS-CoV-2 vaccination. These receptors all stem from a human donor who had recovered from COVID-19.

This clonotype was counted a few times. This chain joins TRBV7-2 and TRBJ2-1; TRBD1 is a possible D gene (6 bases). This CDR3 has 15 amino acids. V gave up 1 base and J gave up 1 base, with 8 bases separating them. Germline CDR1 and CDR2: SGHTA and FQGNSA. Here the CDR3 reads CASSLVRGSYNEQFF. CDR3 nucleotides: TGTGCCAGCAGCTTAGTAAGGGGGTCCTACAATGAGCAGTTCTTC. Using reference TRBV7-2 and TRBJ2-1 for the parts outside the CDR3, the full variable domain is GAGVSQSPSNKVTEKGKDVELRCDPISGHTALYWYRQSLGQGLEFLIYFQGNSAPDKSGLPSDRFSAERTGGSVSTLTIQRTQQEDSAVYLCASSLVRGSYNEQFFGPGTRLTVL.

This chain uses TRBV9 with TRBJ2-1, with a possible D match to TRBD2 (5 bases). Trimming took off 6 bases at V and 0 bases at J, with 10 bases between the two ends. CDR1 is SGDLS and CDR2 is YYNGEE in the germline V gene. This CDR3 comprises 14 residues. The CDR3: CASTPGSSYNEQFF. In nucleotides, the CDR3 is TGTGCCAGCACCCCGGGGAGCTCCTACAATGAGCAGTTCTTC.

This chain joins TRBV6-5 and TRBJ1-5; 7 bases align to TRBD1. The J segment lost 0 bases and the V segment lost 4 bases, leaving 9 bases of the junction unmatched. The CDR3 is 17 amino acids. The germline gives CDR1 MNHEY, CDR2 SVGAGI. CDR3 residues: CASSSSRGAYSNQPQHF. In DNA, the CDR3 is TGTGCCAGCAGTTCAAGCAGGGGGGCCTATAGCAATCAGCCCCAGCATTTT.

The chain combines TRBV28 with TRBJ1-1, with 12 bases matching TRBD1. The CDR3 loop spans 15 amino acids. The germline gives CDR1 MDHEN, CDR2 SYDVKM. Trimming cost V 9 bases and J 5 bases; bases outside gene matches: 10. The CDR3: CASLTGQGAWTEAFF. The CDR3 DNA reads as TGTGCCAGTCTTACGGGACAGGGGGCATGGACTGAAGCTTTCTTT.

The gene calls are TRBV6-5 and TRBJ1-1; D remains ambiguous. Germline-derived CDR1 and CDR2 are MNHEY and SVGAGI. The V gene lost 2 bases and the J gene lost 6 bases, with 7 bases spanning the gap. The CDR3 consists of 12 residues. The CDR3 sequence is CASSYGQAEAFF. The CDR3 nucleotides are TGTGCCAGCAGTTACGGTCAGGCTGAAGCTTTCTTT.